This TCR beta chain originates from a study of T cells after posttransplantation cyclophosphamide. The data were produced by immunoSEQ multiplex PCR, yet TCRdb's version contains in-frame clones alone and is incomplete. The sample consists of around 43,000 clones, around 94% of them appearing once. Regarding the study as a whole: Later blood repertoires were often dominated by clones from the donor CD8+ memory compartment. Skin or GI-infiltrating T cells shared few TRB sequences with blood.

A note on this clone: Antigen: not known.

The CDR3 runs 16 residues. CDR1 is SEHNR, CDR2 FQNEAQ, per germline (reference sequence). The junction had 10 bases not matched to a gene; V was cut back by 6 bases and J by 2 bases. The related graft donor's blood sample was taken on the day of bone marrow donation. This clonotype originated in a woman between 50 and 59 years old in good health and a related stem cell transplant donor. The sequenced sample consisted of PBMCs. The chain employs TRBV7-9 and TRBJ1-3, with 7 bases lining up with TRBD1. The CDR3 sequence: CASSLGGTEAGNTIYF. In nucleotides, the CDR3 is TGTGCCAGCAGTCTAGGGGGCACGGAGGCTGGAAACACCATATATTTT.